This passage covers 9 T cell receptor beta chains from one sample sequenced in a study of a mutant IDH1 vaccine in newly diagnosed glioma. Time point noted: baseline, week 1 (first vaccination visit). Treatment meaning: pre-vaccination baseline after standard-of-care therapy. Libraries were prepared by immunoSEQ multiplex PCR; TCRdb keeps only in-frame clonotypes and omits some of them. The sample holds about 38,000 clones, approximately 92% seen once. Sequencing used PBMCs, obtained from a glioma patient treated with radiotherapy, temozolomide or both. These receptor sequences come from a man between 18 and 29 years old with glioma.

This chain links TRBV23-1 with TRBJ2-1; TRBD1 aligns across 7 bases. TRBV23-1 is an ORF, with its function uncertain. This CDR3 region has 17 residues. J lost 4 bases, V lost 6 bases, and 15 bases had no gene match. The CDR3 loop is CASRRPVKGAFYNEQFF. The DNA of the CDR3 is TGCGCCAGCAGGCGCCCCGTGAAGGGGGCTTTTTACAATGAGCAGTTCTTC.

The J gene is TRBJ2-7, the V gene TRBV4-1, with TRBD2 matching over 13 bases. V lost 4 bases to trimming and J lost 7 bases; unmatched junction nucleotides: 10. CDR3 size: 16 residues. Germline loops: CDR1 MGHRA, CDR2 YSYEKL. The CDR3 DNA sequence: TGCGCCAGCAGCCGTGGACTAGCGGGAGACGTGGGGGAGCAGTACTTC. This encodes CASSRGLAGDVGEQYF.

The CDR3 is CASSFGNTEAFF. The CDR3 DNA sequence: TGCGCCAGCAGCTTCGGGAACACTGAAGCTTTCTTT. This chain uses TRBV5-1 with TRBJ1-1; no firm D call. Germline CDR1 reads SGHRS; CDR2 reads YFSETQ. The ends were cut back, 2 bases at V and 1 base at J, with 3 bases in the middle. The CDR3 runs to 12 residues.

The V gene is TRBV5-1, the J gene TRBJ2-1; TRBD2 matches 9 bases. Germline CDR1 SGHRS, CDR2 YFSETQ. V gave up 4 bases and J gave up 6 bases; unmatched junction bases: 11. This CDR3 comprises 16 residues. The DNA for the CDR3 is TGCGCCAGCAGCAACAGTAGCGGGAGTTTTTTCAATGAGCAGTTCTTC. Its translation: CASSNSSGSFFNEQFF.

The chain couples TRBV30 to TRBJ1-1; no reliable D call. The CDR3 sequence is 13 residues long. V was pared by 5 bases and J by 1 base, with 11 bases between. Germline V gene lookup returns CDR1 GTSNPN and CDR2 SVGIG (reference sequence). Here the CDR3 DNA reads TGTGCCTGGTCGACGGGAGGGAACACTGAAGCTTTCTTT. Translated: CAWSTGGNTEAFF.

This chain uses TRBV19 with TRBJ2-5; TRBD1 matches at 8 bases. CDR3 length equals 15 residues. Trimming took 5 bases from V and 4 from J; bases not matched to a gene: 9. Germline CDR1 LNHDA, CDR2 SQIVND (reference sequence). CDR3 coding DNA: TGTGCCAGTAGTTGGTCAGGGGGCTTTAGAGAGACCCAGTACTTC. It codes for CASSWSGGFRETQYF.

CDR3 amino acids: CAWTEGMGYTF. CDR3 in DNA: TGTGCCTGGACGGAGGGCATGGGCTACACCTTC. The rearrangement joins TRBV30 to TRBJ1-2; D unclear. Trimming removed 4 bases at V and 8 bases at J, with 11 bases between. The CDR3 covers 11 residues. From germline, CDR1 is GTSNPN and CDR2 SVGIG (reference sequence).

The chain uses TRBV28 and TRBJ2-5; D ambiguous. CDR1 is MDHEN, CDR2 SYDVKM, per germline. Trimming left V 2 bases short and J 2 bases short, with 6 bases between. There are 13 residues in the CDR3. CDR3 sequence: CASSLERQETQYF. In DNA, the CDR3 is TGTGCCAGCAGTTTAGAGAGGCAAGAGACCCAGTACTTC. Using reference TRBV28 and TRBJ2-5 for the parts outside the CDR3, the full variable domain is DVKVTQSSRYLVKRTGEKVFLECVQDMDHENMFWYRQDPGLGLRLIYFSYDVKMKEKGDIPEGYSVSREKKERFSLILESASTNQTSMYLCASSLERQETQYFGPGTRLLVL.

The V gene is TRBV2, the J gene TRBJ1-6, with 7 bases aligning to TRBD1. Germline V gene sequence: CDR1 SNHLY, CDR2 FYNNEI. The CDR3 spans 14 residues. The V gene end was trimmed by 4 bases and the J gene end by 6 bases; junction bases not matched to a gene: 3. CDR3 nucleotides: TGTGCCAGCAGTGGGGACAGTTCTAATTCACCCCTCCACTTT. It encodes CASSGDSSNSPLHF.